Given below is one T cell receptor (beta chain) in context. Its antigen is unidentified. The data belong to a study of identical twins. General study results and limits: Out-of-frame alpha sequences common to twins exhibited an excess of low generation probability.

A universal primer site was created by template switching, with the cDNA bearing unique molecular identifiers. Each CDR3 protein gets one entry after TCRdb re-called the 5' RACE reads with MiXCR. The repertoire holds 500,000 to 600,000 distinct CDR3 sequences, with about 20% as singletons. This CDR3 has 15 amino acids. V lost 0 bases to trimming and J lost 5 bases, with 13 bases between them. Germline V gene lookup returns CDR1 MNHEY and CDR2 SVGAGI. This same sample was also part of a study on T cells expressing NK-cell markers. That report adds: Of eight sequenced donors, seven were HCMV-seropositive and one HCMV-seronegative. Whether the expanded NKG2C+ T cell clones recognized HCMV remained unclear.

The gene calls are TRBV6-5 and TRBJ1-1; the D is unclear. Source material: CD4+ T cells sorted from blood. This receptor was obtained from a woman between 18 and 29 years old in good health. CDR3 loop: CASSYSVPVGTEAFF. The CDR3 DNA is TGTGCCAGCAGTTACTCGGTCCCGGTAGGGACTGAAGCTTTCTTT.